The T cell receptor (beta chain) under discussion was sequenced for a study of T-cell memory formation after mild COVID-19. Across the whole study: TCR clusters largely stayed donor specific.

This clonotype was observed a handful of times. Its antigen is currently unknown. Study-level results: Prior to infection, memory already included some responding clones, suggesting cross-reactive memory joined.

Using constant-segment primers, 5'RACE produced TCR alpha and TCR beta cDNA libraries carrying sample barcodes and UMIs. TCRdb called the 5' RACE reads again in MiXCR, with one record for every CDR3 protein. Of some 350,000 distinct CDR3 sequences detected, 15% to 20% appear once; the ten largest clones hold 20% to 25%. CDR1 is ENHRY, CDR2 SYGVKD, per germline. The V gene end was trimmed by 10 bases and the J gene end by 1 base; junction bases not matched to a gene: 16. This CDR3 region has 18 residues. This TCR was recovered from a young man who had mild COVID-19 (a few samples of this study predate the infection). Cell type and time point are not known. The gene calls are TRBV10-3 and TRBJ2-3; TRBD2 matches at 11 bases. The sample taken for sequencing was PBMCs or a T cell subset sorted from them (not recorded which). The CDR3 is CATKGGLAVERGTDTQYF. DNA for the CDR3: TGTGCCACCAAGGGGGGACTAGCGGTCGAAAGGGGCACAGATACGCAGTATTTT.